This T cell receptor beta chain was sequenced for a study of naive and memory T cell subsets. Study-wide results and limits: No ground truth validated the naive and memory repertoire findings. A clonotype means one alpha or beta sequence, not an alpha/beta pair.

The CDR3 has 15 amino acids. CDR1 is MNHEY and CDR2 is SVGEGT in the germline V gene. V shed 6 bases, J shed 7 bases, and the junction held 7 bases outside the gene matches. The table lists this clonotype with a few counts. The antigen is not known. Effector memory cells were sorted as CD45RA-CD27-, EMRA cells as CD45RA+CD27-. Two oligonucleotides, mixed equimolar, formed the beta constant-region primer covering TRBC1 and TRBC2. MiXCR, applied by TCRdb to the UMI-ligation and nested PCR reads, yields one record per CDR3 protein. The sample holds under 40,000 distinct CDR3 sequences; 10% to 15% are singletons and the top ten take 22%.

This chain joins TRBV6-2 or TRBV6-3 and TRBJ1-5; TRBD1 aligns across 12 bases. The sequenced material came from effector memory CD4+ T cells from blood. Regarding subset: effector memory, CD45RA- CD27-. This clonotype was obtained from a human donor in good health. The CDR3 region has the DNA TGTGCCAGCAGCTTTGGGACAGGGGGCGGACAGCCCCAGCATTTT. The encoded protein is CASSFGTGGGQPQHF.